This entry lists 16 T cell receptor beta chains sequenced from one sample in a study of blood T cell repertoires in COVID-19. Clones were read by immunoSEQ multiplex PCR, and TCRdb kept only the in-frame ones, dropping some. The sample has 330,000 or so clones; 87% are singletons. The material sequenced was peripheral blood. These receptors were collected from a young man with COVID-19, enrolled during active disease.

V usage is TRBV9 and J usage is TRBJ2-3, with 9 bases lining up with TRBD2. The ends lost 0 bases at V and 1 base at J; junction bases unmatched: 3. The germline CDR1 and CDR2 sequences are SGDLS and YYNGEE. The CDR3 sequence is 16 residues long. The CDR3 loop reads CASSVDSGRRTDTQYF. The CDR3 DNA follows: TGTGCCAGCAGCGTAGATAGCGGGAGACGCACAGATACGCAGTATTTT.

V is TRBV5-1 and J is TRBJ2-2; 7 bases line up with TRBD2. Germline values: CDR1 SGHRS, CDR2 YFSETQ. J lost 2 bases, V lost 3 bases, and 4 bases had no gene match. This CDR3 has 15 residues. The CDR3 DNA reads TGCGCCAGCAGCTCGGGGGGTGTCAACACCGGGGAGCTGTTTTTT. Encoded protein: CASSSGGVNTGELFF.

This chain connects TRBV7-2 to TRBJ1-6; D is unclear. V lost 1 base to trimming and J lost 9 bases, with 13 bases between them. Germline values: CDR1 SGHTA, CDR2 FQGNSA. This CDR3 has 15 residues. In DNA form, the CDR3 reads TGTGCCAGCAGCTTAGAGGCCCTCCGCGGTTCACCCCTCCACTTT. Protein product: CASSLEALRGSPLHF.

The CDR3 region has the DNA TGTGCCAGCAGTGAAAGGGGGAATGAGCAGTTCTTC. Its translation is CASSERGNEQFF. The J gene is TRBJ2-1, the V gene TRBV6-1, with a tentative D call TRBD1 (6 bases). Germline V lookup: CDR1 MNHNS, CDR2 SASEGT. The V gene lost 2 bases and the J gene lost 7 bases, with 6 bases spanning the gap. This CDR3 is 12 amino acids long.

The chain links TRBV30 to TRBJ2-7; maybe TRBD1 (5 bases). V was shortened by 4 bases and J by 5 bases, with 15 bases between the two germline ends. Germline V gene lookup returns CDR1 GTSNPN and CDR2 SVGIG (reference sequence). This CDR3 spans 13 amino acids. CDR3 protein: CAWKSRVQDEQYF. The CDR3 DNA sequence: TGTGCCTGGAAGTCCAGGGTACAGGACGAGCAGTACTTC.

The chain uses TRBV18 and TRBJ2-5; the match to TRBD2 covers 7 bases. V lost 1 base to trimming and J lost 5 bases; unmatched junction nucleotides: 13. Germline CDR1 reads KGHSH; CDR2 reads LQKENI. The CDR3 sequence is 17 residues long. CDR3 coding DNA: TGTGCCAGCTCACCACTTCGCAGCGGGGCACTGGGGGAGACCCAGTACTTC. Its translation: CASSPLRSGALGETQYF.

V is TRBV19 and J is TRBJ2-3; 14 bases are shared with TRBD2. This CDR3 is built from 16 residues. Trimming took 5 bases from V and 3 from J; bases not matched to a gene: 4. From germline, CDR1 is LNHDA and CDR2 SQIVND (reference sequence). The CDR3 region is CASSSGLAGATDTQYF. The CDR3 nucleotides read TGTGCCAGTAGTTCGGGACTAGCGGGGGCTACAGATACGCAGTATTTT.

Only a few counts were recorded for this clone. This CDR3 reads CASSLLDSYEQYF. The CDR3 DNA is TGTGCCAGCAGCTTATTAGACTCCTACGAGCAGTACTTC. The V gene is TRBV7-8, the J gene TRBJ2-7; D is unclear. CDR1 and CDR2 from the germline V gene are SGHVS and FQNEAQ. V lost 2 bases to trimming and J lost 0 bases, with 5 bases between them. CDR3 length: 13 residues.

The chain couples TRBV6-5 to TRBJ1-4; 7 nucleotides align to TRBD1. V lost 4 bases and J lost 5; bases outside the gene matches: 4. The CDR3 length is 14 residues. The V gene's germline CDR1 is MNHEY and CDR2 SVGAGI. The CDR3: CASSSTGYNEKLFF. CDR3 in DNA: TGTGCCAGCAGTTCGACAGGGTACAATGAAAAACTGTTTTTT.

This clone was recorded many times. V usage is TRBV24-1 and J usage is TRBJ2-5; 12 bases map to TRBD1. CDR1 and CDR2 (germline): KGHDR, SFDVKD. The CDR3 extends over 16 amino acids. V shed 4 bases, J shed 5 bases, and the junction held 7 bases outside the gene matches. The CDR3, as DNA: TGTGCCACCAGTGAGCCGGGACAGGGGGCGCGGGAGACCCAGTACTTC. Its protein is CATSEPGQGARETQYF.

This sequence joins TRBV5-6 and TRBJ1-5; TRBD1 might be the D (5 bases). The V gene's germline CDR1 is SGHDT and CDR2 YYEEEE. V was cut by 2 bases and J by 1 base, with 10 bases left in between. The CDR3 spans 15 residues. CDR3 in DNA: TGTGCCAGCAGCTTTTATCCAGGGAGCAATCAGCCCCAGCATTTT. Translated: CASSFYPGSNQPQHF.

For the CDR3, the DNA is TGCGCCAGCAGCGTGGGGGACACCAACTATGGCTACACCTTC. Its protein is CASSVGDTNYGYTF. The chain combines TRBV5-1 with TRBJ1-2; possibly TRBD1 for D (6 bases). The V and J ends lost 4 bases and 2 bases respectively, with 12 bases between them. From germline, CDR1 is SGHRS and CDR2 YFSETQ. The CDR3 consists of 14 residues.

CDR3 sequence reads: CASSDTRLDRPQETQYF. The CDR3 DNA reads TGTGCCAGCAGCGACACCCGGCTGGACAGGCCACAAGAGACCCAGTACTTC. The J gene is TRBJ2-5, the V gene TRBV5-4; 7 positions match TRBD1. The CDR3 consists of 17 residues. V was clipped by 4 bases and J by 2 bases; unmatched bases: 14. Germline V CDR1 and CDR2: SGHNT, YYREEE (reference sequence).

A remark on this clone: The same CDR3 is also encoded by other DNA sequences in this sample. The genes are TRBV5-1 and TRBJ2-2, with 9 nucleotides matching TRBD1. From germline, CDR1 is SGHRS and CDR2 YFSETQ. The CDR3 consists of 15 residues. V gave up 0 bases and J gave up 7 bases; unmatched junction bases: 4. In nucleotides, the CDR3 is TGCGCCAGCAGCTTGGCGGGACAGGGAATCGGGGAGCTGTTTTTT. Amino acid sequence: CASSLAGQGIGELFF.

The rearrangement links TRBV18 to TRBJ1-2; D is ambiguous. Germline values: CDR1 KGHSH, CDR2 LQKENI. The V and J ends lost 2 bases and 3 bases respectively, with 22 bases between them. The CDR3 has 18 residues. The CDR3 spells CASSPYDIGEGSYYGYTF. CDR3 coding DNA: TGTGCCAGCTCACCATACGATATAGGAGAGGGATCGTACTATGGCTACACCTTC. The entire variable domain, with the rest obtained from reference TRBV18 and TRBJ1-2, is as follows: NAGVMQNPRHLVRRRGQEARLRCSPMKGHSHVYWYRQLPEEGLKFMVYLQKENIIDESGMPKERFSAEFPKEGPSILRIQQVVRGDSAAYFCASSPYDIGEGSYYGYTFGSGTRLTVV.

V usage is TRBV5-1 and J usage is TRBJ2-1, with 8 nucleotides matching TRBD1. After removal of 0 bases from V and 7 bases from J, the junction contained 3 bases not matched to a gene. There are 14 residues in the CDR3. Germline CDR1 reads SGHRS; CDR2 reads YFSETQ. The CDR3 sequence: CASSLEDRVNEQFF. The CDR3 coding sequence is TGCGCCAGCAGCTTGGAGGACAGGGTGAATGAGCAGTTCTTC.